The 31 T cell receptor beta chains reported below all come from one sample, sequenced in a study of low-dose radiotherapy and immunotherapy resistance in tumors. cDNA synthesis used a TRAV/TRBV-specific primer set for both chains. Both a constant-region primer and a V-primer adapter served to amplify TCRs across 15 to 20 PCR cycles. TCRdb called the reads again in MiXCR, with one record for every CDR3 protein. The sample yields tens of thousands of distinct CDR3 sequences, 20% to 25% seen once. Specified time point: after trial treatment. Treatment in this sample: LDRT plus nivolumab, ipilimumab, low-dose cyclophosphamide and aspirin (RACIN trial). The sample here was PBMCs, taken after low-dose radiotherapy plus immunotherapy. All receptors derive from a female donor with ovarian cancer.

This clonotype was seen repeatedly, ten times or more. The CDR3 coding sequence is TGTGCCAGCAGTTTAGTTTCCCCGGCGACCCAGTACTTC. This codes for CASSLVSPATQYF. This sequence joins TRBV28 and TRBJ2-5; no firm D call. V lost 2 bases to trimming and J lost 7 bases, with 11 bases between them. Germline assignment: CDR1 MDHEN and CDR2 SYDVKM. This CDR3 region has 13 residues. Filled out from reference TRBV28 and TRBJ2-5, the complete variable domain reads DVKVTQSSRYLVKRTGEKVFLECVQDMDHENMFWYRQDPGLGLRLIYFSYDVKMKEKGDIPEGYSVSREKKERFSLILESASTNQTSMYLCASSLVSPATQYFGPGTRLLVL.

In nucleotides, the CDR3 is TGTGCCAGCAGTTTAGCGGGAGGTTGGGATACGCAGTATTTT. Translated, it gives CASSLAGGWDTQYF. V and J are TRBV12-3 or TRBV12-4 and TRBJ2-3, with D possibly matching TRBD2 (6 bases). The V gene lost 0 bases and the J gene lost 6 bases, with 10 bases spanning the gap. The CDR3 length is 14 residues.

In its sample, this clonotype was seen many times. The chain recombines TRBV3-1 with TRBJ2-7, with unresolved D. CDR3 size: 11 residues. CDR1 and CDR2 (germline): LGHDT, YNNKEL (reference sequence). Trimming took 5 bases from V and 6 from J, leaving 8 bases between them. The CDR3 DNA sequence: TGTGCCAGCAGCTCCTCGGCCGAGCAGTACTTC. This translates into CASSSSAEQYF.

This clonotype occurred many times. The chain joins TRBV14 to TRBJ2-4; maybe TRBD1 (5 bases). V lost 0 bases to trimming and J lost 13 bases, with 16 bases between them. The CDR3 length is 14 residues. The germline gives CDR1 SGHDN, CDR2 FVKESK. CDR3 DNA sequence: TGTGCCAGCAGCCAAGACTCGACCCATAGGGGCCAGTACTTC. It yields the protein CASSQDSTHRGQYF.

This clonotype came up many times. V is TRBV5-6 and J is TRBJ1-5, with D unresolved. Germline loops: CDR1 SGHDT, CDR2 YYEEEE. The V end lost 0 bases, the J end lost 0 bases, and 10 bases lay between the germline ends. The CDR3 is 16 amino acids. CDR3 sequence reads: CASSLGGLYSNQPQHF. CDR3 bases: TGTGCCAGCAGCTTGGGAGGGTTGTATAGCAATCAGCCCCAGCATTTT.

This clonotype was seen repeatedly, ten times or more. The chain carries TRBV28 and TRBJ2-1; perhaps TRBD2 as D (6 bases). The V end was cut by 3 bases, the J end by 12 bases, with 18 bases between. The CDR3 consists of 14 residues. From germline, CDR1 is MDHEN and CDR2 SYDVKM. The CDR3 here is CASSFRGTLTGQFF. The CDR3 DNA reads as TGTGCCAGCAGTTTTCGGGGGACTCTAACGGGGCAGTTCTTC.

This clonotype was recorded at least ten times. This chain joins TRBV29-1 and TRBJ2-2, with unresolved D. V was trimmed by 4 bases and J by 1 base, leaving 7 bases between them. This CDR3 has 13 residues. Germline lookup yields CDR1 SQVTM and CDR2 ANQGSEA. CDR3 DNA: TGCAGCGTTGGACCGAGGAACACCGGGGAGCTGTTTTTT. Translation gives CSVGPRNTGELFF.

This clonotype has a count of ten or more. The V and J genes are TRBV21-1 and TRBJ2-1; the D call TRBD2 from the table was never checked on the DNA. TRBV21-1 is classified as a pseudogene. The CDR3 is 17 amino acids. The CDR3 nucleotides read TGTGCCAGCAGCAAAACCTTTAGCGGGAGAAGGTACAATGAGCAGTTCTTC. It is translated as CASSKTFSGRRYNEQFF.

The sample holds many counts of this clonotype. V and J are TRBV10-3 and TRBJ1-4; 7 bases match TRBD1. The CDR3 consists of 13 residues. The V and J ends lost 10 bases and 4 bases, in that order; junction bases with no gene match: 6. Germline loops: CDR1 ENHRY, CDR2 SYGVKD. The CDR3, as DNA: TGTGCCACCAGGGGGACAAGTAATGAAAAACTGTTTTTT. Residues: CATRGTSNEKLFF.

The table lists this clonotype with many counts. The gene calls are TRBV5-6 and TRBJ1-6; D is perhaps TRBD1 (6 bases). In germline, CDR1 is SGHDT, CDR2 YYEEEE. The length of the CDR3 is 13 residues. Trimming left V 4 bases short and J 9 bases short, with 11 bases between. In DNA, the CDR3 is TGTGCCAGCAGCGCCGGGACAAGTTCACCCCTCCACTTT. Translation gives CASSAGTSSPLHF.

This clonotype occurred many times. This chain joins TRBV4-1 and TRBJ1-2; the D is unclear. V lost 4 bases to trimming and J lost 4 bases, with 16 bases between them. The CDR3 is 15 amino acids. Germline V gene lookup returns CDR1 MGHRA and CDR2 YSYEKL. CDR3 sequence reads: CASSPRHPPVYGYTF. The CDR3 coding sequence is TGCGCCAGCAGCCCGAGACACCCCCCGGTCTATGGCTACACCTTC.

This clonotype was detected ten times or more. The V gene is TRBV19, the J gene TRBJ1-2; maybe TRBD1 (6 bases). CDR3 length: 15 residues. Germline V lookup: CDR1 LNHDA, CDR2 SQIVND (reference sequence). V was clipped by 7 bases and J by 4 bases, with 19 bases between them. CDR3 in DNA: TGTGCCAGTACTCCAAACGAGGGGGTCTCCTATGGCTACACCTTC. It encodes CASTPNEGVSYGYTF.

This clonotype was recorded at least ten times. The CDR3 DNA follows: TGCAGCGTTGAGTGGAATGAAAAACTGTTTTTT. Amino acid sequence: CSVEWNEKLFF. The chain recombines TRBV29-1 with TRBJ1-4; D unclear. The CDR3 contains 11 residues. Trimming left V 3 bases short and J 5 bases short, with 4 bases between. CDR1 and CDR2 from the germline V gene are SQVTM and ANQGSEA.

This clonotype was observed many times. Written as DNA, the CDR3 is TGTGCCAGCAGTCGGTATGCAACTAATGAAAAACTGTTTTTT. Amino acids: CASSRYATNEKLFF. The chain recombines TRBV28 with TRBJ1-4; D is unclear. Germline CDR1 and CDR2: MDHEN and SYDVKM. This CDR3 region has 14 residues. Between the trimmed V and J ends, which lost 5 bases and 0 bases, there was a span of 7 bases.

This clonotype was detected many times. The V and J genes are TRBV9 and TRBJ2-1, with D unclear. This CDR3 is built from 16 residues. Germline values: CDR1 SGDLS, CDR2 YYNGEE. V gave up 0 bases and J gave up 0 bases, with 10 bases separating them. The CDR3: CASSVVMGSSYNEQFF. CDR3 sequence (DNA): TGTGCCAGCAGCGTAGTTATGGGTAGCTCCTACAATGAGCAGTTCTTC.

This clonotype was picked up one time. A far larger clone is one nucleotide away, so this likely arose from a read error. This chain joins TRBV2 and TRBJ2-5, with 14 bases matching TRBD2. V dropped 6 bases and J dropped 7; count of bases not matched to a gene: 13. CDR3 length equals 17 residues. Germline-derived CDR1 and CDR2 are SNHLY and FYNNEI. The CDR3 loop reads CASRTRTSGGSFVTQYF. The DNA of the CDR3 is TGTGCCAGCAGAACCAGGACTAGCGGGGGGTCTTTTGTGACCCAGTACTTC. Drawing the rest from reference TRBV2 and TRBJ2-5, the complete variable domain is EPEVTQTPSHQVTQMGQEVILRCVPISNHLYFYWYRQILGQKVEFLVSFYNNEISEKSEIFDDQFSVERPDGSNFTLKIRSTKLEDSAMYFCASRTRTSGGSFVTQYFGPGTRLLVL.

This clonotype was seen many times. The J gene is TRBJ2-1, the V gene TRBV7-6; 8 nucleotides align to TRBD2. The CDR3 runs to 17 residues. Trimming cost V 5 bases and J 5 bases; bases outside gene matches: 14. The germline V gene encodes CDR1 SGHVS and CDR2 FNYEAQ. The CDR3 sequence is CASSLGAIGRGDNEQFF. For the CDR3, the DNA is TGTGCCAGCAGCCTAGGAGCGATCGGGAGGGGGGACAATGAGCAGTTCTTC.

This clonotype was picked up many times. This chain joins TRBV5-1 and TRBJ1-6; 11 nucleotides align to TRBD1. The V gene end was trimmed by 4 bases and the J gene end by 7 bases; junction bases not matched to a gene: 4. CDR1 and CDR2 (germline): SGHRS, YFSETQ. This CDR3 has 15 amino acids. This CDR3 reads CASSAGQGANSPLHF. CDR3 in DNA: TGCGCCAGCAGCGCCGGACAGGGGGCGAATTCACCCCTCCACTTT.

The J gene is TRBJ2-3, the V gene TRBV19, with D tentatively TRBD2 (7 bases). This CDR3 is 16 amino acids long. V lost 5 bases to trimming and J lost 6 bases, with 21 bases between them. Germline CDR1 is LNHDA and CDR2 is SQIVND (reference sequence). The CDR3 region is CASSPERRGGTDTQYF. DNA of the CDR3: TGTGCCAGTAGTCCCGAAAGGAGGGGGGGAACGGATACGCAGTATTTT.

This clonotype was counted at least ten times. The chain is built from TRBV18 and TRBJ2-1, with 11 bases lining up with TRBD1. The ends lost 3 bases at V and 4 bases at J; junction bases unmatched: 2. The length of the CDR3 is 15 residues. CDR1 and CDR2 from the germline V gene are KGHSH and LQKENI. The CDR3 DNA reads TGTGCCAGCTCACCGGGACAGGGGGTGTACAATGAGCAGTTCTTC. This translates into CASSPGQGVYNEQFF.

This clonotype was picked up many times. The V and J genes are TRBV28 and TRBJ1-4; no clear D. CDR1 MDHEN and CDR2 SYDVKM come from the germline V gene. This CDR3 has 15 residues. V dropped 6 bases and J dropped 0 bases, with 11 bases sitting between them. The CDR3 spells CASSLTVATNEKLFF. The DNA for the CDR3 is TGTGCCAGCAGCCTCACAGTCGCAACTAATGAAAAACTGTTTTTT. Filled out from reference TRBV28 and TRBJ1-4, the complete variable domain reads DVKVTQSSRYLVKRTGEKVFLECVQDMDHENMFWYRQDPGLGLRLIYFSYDVKMKEKGDIPEGYSVSREKKERFSLILESASTNQTSMYLCASSLTVATNEKLFFGSGTQLSVL.

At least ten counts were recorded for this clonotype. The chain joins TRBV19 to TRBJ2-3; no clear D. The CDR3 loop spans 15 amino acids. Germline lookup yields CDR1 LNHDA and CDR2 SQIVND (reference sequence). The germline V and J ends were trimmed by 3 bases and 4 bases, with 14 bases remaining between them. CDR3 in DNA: TGTGCCAGTAGTATTGGCGGAGTGGCCCCAGATACGCAGTATTTT. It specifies CASSIGGVAPDTQYF.

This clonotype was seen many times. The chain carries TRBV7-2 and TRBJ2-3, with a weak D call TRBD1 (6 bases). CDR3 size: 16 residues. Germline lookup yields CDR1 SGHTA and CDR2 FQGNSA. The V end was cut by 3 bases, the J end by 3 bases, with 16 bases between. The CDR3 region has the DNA TGTGCCAGCAGCTTTGACAGGCCCGGCCCAACAGATACGCAGTATTTT. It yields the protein CASSFDRPGPTDTQYF.

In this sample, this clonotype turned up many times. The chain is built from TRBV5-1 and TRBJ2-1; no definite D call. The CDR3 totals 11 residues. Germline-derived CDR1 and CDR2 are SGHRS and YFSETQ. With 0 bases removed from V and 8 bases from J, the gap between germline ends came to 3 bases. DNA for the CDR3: TGCGCCAGCAGCTTGGAGTATGAGCAGTTCTTC. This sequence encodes CASSLEYEQFF.

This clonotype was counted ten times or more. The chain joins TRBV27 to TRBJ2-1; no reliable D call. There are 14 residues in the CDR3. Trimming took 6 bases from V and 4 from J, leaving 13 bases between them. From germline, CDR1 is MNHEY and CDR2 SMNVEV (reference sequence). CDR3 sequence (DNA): TGTGCCAGCAGCTTAACAATGTGGTACAATGAGCAGTTCTTC. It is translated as CASSLTMWYNEQFF.

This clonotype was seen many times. CDR3 loop: CASKTPGTSGTNEQFF. In DNA form, the CDR3 reads TGTGCCAGCAAGACCCCCGGGACTAGCGGGACTAATGAGCAGTTCTTC. The genes are TRBV18 and TRBJ2-1; TRBD2 matches 13 bases. Germline V lookup: CDR1 KGHSH, CDR2 LQKENI. CDR3 size: 16 residues. The J segment lost 7 bases and the V segment lost 8 bases, leaving 11 bases of the junction unmatched.

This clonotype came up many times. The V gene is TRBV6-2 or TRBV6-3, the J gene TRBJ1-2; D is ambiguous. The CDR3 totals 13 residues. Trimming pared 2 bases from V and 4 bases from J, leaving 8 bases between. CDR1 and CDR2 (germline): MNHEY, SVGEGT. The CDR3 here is CASSYGSGYGYTF. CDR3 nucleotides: TGTGCCAGCAGTTACGGAAGTGGCTATGGCTACACCTTC.

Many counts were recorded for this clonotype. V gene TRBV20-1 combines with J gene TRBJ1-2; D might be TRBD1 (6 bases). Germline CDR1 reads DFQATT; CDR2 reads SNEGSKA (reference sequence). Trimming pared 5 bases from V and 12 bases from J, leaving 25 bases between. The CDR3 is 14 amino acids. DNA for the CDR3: TGCAGTGCTCCGGAGGACAGCGGCAGGATCGGGGACACCTTC. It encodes CSAPEDSGRIGDTF.

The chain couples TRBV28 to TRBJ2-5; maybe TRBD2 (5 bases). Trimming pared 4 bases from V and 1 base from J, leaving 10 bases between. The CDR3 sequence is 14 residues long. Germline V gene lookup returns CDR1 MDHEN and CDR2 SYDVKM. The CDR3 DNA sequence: TGTGCCAGCAGTTCCCGACTAACCCAAGAGACCCAGTACTTC. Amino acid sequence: CASSSRLTQETQYF. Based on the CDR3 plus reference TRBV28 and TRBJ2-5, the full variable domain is DVKVTQSSRYLVKRTGEKVFLECVQDMDHENMFWYRQDPGLGLRLIYFSYDVKMKEKGDIPEGYSVSREKKERFSLILESASTNQTSMYLCASSSRLTQETQYFGPGTRLLVL.

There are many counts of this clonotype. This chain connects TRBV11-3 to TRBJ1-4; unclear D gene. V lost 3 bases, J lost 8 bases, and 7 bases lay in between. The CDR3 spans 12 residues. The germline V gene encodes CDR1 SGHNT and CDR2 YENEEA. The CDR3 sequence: CASSFNGEKLFF. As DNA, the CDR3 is TGTGCCAGCAGCTTTAATGGCGAAAAACTGTTTTTT.

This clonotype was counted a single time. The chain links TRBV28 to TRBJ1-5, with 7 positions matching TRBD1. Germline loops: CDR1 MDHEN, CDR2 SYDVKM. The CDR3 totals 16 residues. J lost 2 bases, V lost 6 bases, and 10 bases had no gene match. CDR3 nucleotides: TGTGCCAGCAGGTACAGGGGTGGAGGGGGCAATCAGCCCCAGCATTTT. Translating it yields CASRYRGGGGNQPQHF.